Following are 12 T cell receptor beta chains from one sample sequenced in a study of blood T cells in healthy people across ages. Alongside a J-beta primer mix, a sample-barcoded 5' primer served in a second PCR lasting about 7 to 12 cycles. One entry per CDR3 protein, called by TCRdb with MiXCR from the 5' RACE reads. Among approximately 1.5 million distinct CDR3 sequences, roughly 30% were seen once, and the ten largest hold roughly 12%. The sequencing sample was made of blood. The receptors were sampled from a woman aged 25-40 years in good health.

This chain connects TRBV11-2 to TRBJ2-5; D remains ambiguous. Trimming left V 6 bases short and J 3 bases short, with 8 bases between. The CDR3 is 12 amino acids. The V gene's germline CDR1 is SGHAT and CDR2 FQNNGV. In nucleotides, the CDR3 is TGTGCCAGCAGTTTTTTTGAAGAGACCCAGTACTTC. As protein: CASSFFEETQYF.

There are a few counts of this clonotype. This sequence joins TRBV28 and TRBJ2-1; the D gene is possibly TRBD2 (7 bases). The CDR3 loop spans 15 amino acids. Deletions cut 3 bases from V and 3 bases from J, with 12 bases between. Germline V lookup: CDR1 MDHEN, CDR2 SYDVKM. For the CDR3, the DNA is TGTGCCAGCAGTTTTGGGGGGGCCCTCTACAATGAGCAGTTCTTC. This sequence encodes CASSFGGALYNEQFF.

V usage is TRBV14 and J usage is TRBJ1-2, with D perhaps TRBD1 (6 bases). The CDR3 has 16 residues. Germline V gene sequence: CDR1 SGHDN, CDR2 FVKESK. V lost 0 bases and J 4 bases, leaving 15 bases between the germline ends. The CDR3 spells CASSQDWNREAYGYTF. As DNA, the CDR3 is TGTGCCAGCAGCCAAGATTGGAACAGGGAGGCCTATGGCTACACCTTC.

DNA for the CDR3: TGTGCCAGCAGTTTCGTGGGCAGGGGAAGCAATCAGCCCCAGCATTTT. It yields the protein CASSFVGRGSNQPQHF. The chain links TRBV27 to TRBJ1-5; D is possibly TRBD1 (6 bases). CDR1 is MNHEY and CDR2 is SMNVEV in the germline V gene (reference sequence). Trimming removed 3 bases at V and 1 base at J, with 13 bases between. The CDR3 consists of 16 residues.

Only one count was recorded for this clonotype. CDR3 coding DNA: TGTGCCAGCAGTTTGGGGGCTAGCGGGAGGGTACCGCAAGAGACCCAGTACTTC. Translation gives CASSLGASGRVPQETQYF. The gene calls are TRBV12-3 or TRBV12-4 and TRBJ2-7; TRBD2 aligns across 12 bases. The DNA end lines up better with TRBJ2-5; the J call may be wrong. The CDR3 is 18 amino acids.

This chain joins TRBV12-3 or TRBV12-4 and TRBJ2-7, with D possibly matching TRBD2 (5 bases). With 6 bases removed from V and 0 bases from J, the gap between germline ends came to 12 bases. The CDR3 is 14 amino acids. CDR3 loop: CASRIGESSYEQYF. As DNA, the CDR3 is TGTGCCAGCAGGATCGGGGAAAGCTCCTACGAGCAGTACTTC.

The CDR3 loop reads CSATDRLRETQYF. DNA for the CDR3: TGCAGTGCAACGGACAGGTTGCGGGAGACCCAGTACTTC. The chain employs TRBV20-1 and TRBJ2-5, with 7 bases fitting TRBD1. Germline-derived CDR1 and CDR2 are DFQATT and SNEGSKA (reference sequence). The junction had 9 bases not matched to a gene; V was cut back by 6 bases and J by 5 bases. The CDR3 spans 13 residues.

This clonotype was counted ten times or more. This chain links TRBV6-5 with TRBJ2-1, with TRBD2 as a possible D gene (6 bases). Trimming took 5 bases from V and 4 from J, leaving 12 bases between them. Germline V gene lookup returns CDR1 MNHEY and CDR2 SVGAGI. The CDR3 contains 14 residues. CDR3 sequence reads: CASSPPGGYNEQFF. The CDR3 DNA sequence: TGTGCCAGCAGTCCCCCCGGGGGATACAATGAGCAGTTCTTC.

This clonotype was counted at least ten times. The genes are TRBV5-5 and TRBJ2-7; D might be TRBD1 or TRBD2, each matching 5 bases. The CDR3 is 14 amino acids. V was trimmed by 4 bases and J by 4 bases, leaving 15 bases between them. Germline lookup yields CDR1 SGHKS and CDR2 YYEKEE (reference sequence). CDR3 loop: CASSQPGRSYEQYF. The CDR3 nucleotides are TGTGCCAGCAGCCAACCGGGACGATCGTACGAGCAGTACTTC.

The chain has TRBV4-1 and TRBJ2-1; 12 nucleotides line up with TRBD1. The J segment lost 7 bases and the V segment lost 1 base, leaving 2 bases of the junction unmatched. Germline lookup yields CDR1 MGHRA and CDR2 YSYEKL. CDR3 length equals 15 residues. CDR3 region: CASSQGGQGANEQFF. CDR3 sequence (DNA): TGCGCCAGCAGCCAAGGGGGACAGGGGGCGAATGAGCAGTTCTTC.

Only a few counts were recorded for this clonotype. The CDR3 reads CSARDPTGGFEKLFF. CDR3 in DNA: TGCAGTGCTAGAGACCCGACAGGGGGTTTTGAAAAACTGTTTTTT. This sequence joins TRBV20-1 and TRBJ1-4; 9 bases are a match to TRBD1. The CDR3 has 15 residues. Germline V lookup: CDR1 DFQATT, CDR2 SNEGSKA (reference sequence). V was clipped by 0 bases and J by 7 bases; unmatched bases: 6.

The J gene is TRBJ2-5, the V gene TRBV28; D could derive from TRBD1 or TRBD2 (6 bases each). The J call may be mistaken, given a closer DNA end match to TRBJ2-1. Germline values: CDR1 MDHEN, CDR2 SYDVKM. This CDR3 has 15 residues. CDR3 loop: CASRDGSGGQETQFF. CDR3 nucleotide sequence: TGTGCCAGCAGGGATGGTTCCGGGGGACAAGAGACCCAGTTCTTC.